This T cell receptor (beta chain) was captured in a study of T cells after posttransplantation cyclophosphamide. Whole-study results and caveats: Skin or GI-infiltrating T cells shared few TRB sequences with blood. Donor CD8+ memory clones often dominated recipient blood repertoires at later times. Recipient CMV seropositivity and CMV reactivation strongly tracked TRB clonality.

Sequenced by immunoSEQ multiplex PCR; TCRdb stores in-frame clones only, minus some. Listed for the sample are about 36,000 clones, none seen a single time. The V gene end was trimmed by 5 bases and the J gene end by 0 bases; junction bases not matched to a gene: 7. Germline V gene sequence: CDR1 SGHAT, CDR2 FQDESV (reference sequence). The CDR3 has 16 amino acids. This clone occurred many times. Its target is not known. The receptor was isolated from a girl aged 10-17 years in good health, CMV-negative, and a related stem cell transplant donor. Sequenced: PBMCs. The gene calls are TRBV11-1 and TRBJ2-1, with 7 bases identical to TRBD2. The DNA for the CDR3 is TGTGCCAGCAGCACCCAAGCGGGGAACTCCTACAATGAGCAGTTCTTC. It yields the protein CASSTQAGNSYNEQFF.